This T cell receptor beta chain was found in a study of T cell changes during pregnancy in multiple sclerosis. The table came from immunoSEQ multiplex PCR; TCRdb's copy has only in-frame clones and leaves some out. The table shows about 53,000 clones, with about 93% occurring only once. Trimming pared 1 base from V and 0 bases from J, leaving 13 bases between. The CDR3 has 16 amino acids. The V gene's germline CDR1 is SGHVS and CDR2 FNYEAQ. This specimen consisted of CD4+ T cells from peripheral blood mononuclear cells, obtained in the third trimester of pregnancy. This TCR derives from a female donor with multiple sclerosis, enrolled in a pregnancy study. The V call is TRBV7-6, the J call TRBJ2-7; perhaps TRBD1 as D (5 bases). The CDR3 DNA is TGTGCCAGCAGCTTAGGGACATCCCATACCTCCTACGAGCAGTACTTC. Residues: CASSLGTSHTSYEQYF.